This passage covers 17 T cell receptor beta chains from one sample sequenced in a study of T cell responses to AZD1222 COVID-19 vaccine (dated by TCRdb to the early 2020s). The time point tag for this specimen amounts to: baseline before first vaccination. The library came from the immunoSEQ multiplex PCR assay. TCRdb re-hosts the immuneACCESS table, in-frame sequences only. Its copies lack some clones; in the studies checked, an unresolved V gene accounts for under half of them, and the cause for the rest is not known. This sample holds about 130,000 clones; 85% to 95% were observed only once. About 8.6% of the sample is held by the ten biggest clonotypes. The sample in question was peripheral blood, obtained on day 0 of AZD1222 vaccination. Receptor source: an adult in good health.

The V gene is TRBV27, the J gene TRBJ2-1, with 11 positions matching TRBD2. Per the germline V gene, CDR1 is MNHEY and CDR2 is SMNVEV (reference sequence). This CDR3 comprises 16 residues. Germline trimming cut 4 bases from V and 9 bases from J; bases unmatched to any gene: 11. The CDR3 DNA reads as TGTGCCAGCAGTTCCCCTCTAGCGGGGGGTTATGGTGAGCAGTTCTTC. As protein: CASSSPLAGGYGEQFF.

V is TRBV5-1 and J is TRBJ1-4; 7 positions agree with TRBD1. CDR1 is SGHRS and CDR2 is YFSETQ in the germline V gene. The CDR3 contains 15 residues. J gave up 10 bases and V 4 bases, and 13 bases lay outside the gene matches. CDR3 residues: CASSPSRGGVGKLFF. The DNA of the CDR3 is TGCGCCAGCAGCCCCTCCAGGGGGGGCGTCGGAAAACTGTTTTTT.

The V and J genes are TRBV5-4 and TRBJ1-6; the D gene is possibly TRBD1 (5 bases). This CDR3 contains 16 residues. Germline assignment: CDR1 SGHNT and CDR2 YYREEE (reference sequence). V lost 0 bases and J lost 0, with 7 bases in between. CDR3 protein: CASSLEGSSYNSPLHF. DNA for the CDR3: TGTGCCAGCAGCTTGGAGGGGAGCTCCTATAATTCACCCCTCCACTTT.

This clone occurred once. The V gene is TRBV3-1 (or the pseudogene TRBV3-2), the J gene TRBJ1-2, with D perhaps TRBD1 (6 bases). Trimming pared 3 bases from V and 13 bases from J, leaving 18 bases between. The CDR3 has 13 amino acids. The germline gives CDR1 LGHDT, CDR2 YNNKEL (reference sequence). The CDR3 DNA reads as TGTGCCAGCAGCCAGATTCCAGGGGACGTTTTCACCTTC. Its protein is CASSQIPGDVFTF.

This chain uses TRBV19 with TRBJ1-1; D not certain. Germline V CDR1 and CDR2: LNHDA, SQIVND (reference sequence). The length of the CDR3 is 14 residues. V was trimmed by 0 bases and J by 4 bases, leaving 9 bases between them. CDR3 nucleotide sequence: TGTGCCAGTAGTATAGACGTTTGGGGCACTGAAGCTTTCTTT. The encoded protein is CASSIDVWGTEAFF.

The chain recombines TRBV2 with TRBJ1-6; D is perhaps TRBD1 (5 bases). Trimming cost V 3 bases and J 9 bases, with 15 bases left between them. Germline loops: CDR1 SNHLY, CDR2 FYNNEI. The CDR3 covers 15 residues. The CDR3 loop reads CASSEGLHASSPLHF. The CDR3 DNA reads TGTGCCAGCAGTGAGGGGCTCCACGCAAGTTCACCCCTCCACTTT.

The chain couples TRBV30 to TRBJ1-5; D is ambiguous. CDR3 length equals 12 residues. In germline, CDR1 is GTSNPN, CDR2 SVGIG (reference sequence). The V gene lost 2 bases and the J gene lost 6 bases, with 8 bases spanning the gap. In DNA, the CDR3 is TGTGCCTGGAGTCGGCCAGGTCAGCCCCAGCATTTT. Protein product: CAWSRPGQPQHF.

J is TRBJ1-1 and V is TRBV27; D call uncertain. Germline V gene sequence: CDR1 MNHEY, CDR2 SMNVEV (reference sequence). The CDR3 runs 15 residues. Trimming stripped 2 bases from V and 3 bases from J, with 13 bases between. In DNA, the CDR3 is TGTGCCAGCAGTTTAAGGAGGGATGGGGACACTGAAGCTTTCTTT. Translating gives CASSLRRDGDTEAFF.

In DNA form, the CDR3 reads TGCGCCAGCAGCCAGGCCACGGGACCTATAGGGAATGAAAAACTGTTTTTT. Translating it yields CASSQATGPIGNEKLFF. The J gene is TRBJ1-4, the V gene TRBV4-3, with a tentative D call TRBD1 (5 bases). Trimming removed 3 bases at V and 5 bases at J, with 19 bases between. The CDR3 runs to 17 residues. CDR1 and CDR2 (germline): LGHNA, YSLEER.

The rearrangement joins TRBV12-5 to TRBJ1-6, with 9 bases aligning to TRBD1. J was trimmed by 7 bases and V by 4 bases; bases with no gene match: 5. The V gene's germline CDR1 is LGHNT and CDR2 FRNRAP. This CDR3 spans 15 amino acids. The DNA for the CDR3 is TGTGCTAGTGGTTACCCGGGACAGGGAAATTCACCCCTCCACTTT. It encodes CASGYPGQGNSPLHF.

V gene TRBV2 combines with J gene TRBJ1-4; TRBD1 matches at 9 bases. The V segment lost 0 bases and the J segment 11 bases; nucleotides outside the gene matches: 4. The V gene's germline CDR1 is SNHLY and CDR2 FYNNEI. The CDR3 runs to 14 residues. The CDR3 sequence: CASSEAKGTGKLFF. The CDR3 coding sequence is TGTGCCAGCAGTGAAGCCAAAGGGACAGGGAAACTGTTTTTT.

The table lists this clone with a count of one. The CDR3 DNA is TGTGCCAGTATCTTCGGTAGTGGGGACACTGAAGCTTTCTTT. Translated, it gives CASIFGSGDTEAFF. The chain links TRBV19 to TRBJ1-1; D gene uncertain. This CDR3 has 14 residues. The V gene lost 7 bases and the J gene lost 3 bases, with 15 bases spanning the gap. Per germline, CDR1 LNHDA and CDR2 SQIVND (reference sequence).

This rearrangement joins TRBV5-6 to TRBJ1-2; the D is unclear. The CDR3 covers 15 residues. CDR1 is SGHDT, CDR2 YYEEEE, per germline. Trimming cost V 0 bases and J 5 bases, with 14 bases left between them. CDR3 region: CASSLGRWYRYGYTF. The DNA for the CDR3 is TGTGCCAGCAGCTTGGGACGGTGGTATCGATATGGCTACACCTTC.

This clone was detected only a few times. The CDR3 nucleotides read TGTGCCAGCAGTCCACAGGGTGCCCACTACGAGCAGTACTTC. The encoded protein is CASSPQGAHYEQYF. The chain links TRBV6-5 to TRBJ2-7, with D perhaps TRBD1 (6 bases). Per germline, CDR1 MNHEY and CDR2 SVGAGI. This CDR3 spans 14 amino acids. Trimming pared 5 bases from V and 3 bases from J, leaving 14 bases between.

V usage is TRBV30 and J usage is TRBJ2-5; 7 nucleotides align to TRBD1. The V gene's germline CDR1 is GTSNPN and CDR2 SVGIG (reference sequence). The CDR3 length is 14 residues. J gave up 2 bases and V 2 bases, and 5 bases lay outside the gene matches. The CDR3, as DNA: TGTGCCTGGAGTAGGGGGCAGGCACAAGAGACCCAGTACTTC. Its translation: CAWSRGQAQETQYF.

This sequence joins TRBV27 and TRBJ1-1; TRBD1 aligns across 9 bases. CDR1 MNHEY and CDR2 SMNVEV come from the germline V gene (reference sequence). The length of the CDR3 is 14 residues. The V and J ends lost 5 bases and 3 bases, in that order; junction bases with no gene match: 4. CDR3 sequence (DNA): TGTGCCAGCAGTCCCGGGACAGGGTACACTGAAGCTTTCTTT. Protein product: CASSPGTGYTEAFF.

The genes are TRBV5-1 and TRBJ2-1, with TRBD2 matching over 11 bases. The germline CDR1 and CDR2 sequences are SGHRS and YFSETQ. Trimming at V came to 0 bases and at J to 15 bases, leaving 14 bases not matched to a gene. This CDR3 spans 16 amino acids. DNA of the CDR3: TGCGCCAGCAGCTTGGACCTTACTAGCGGGGGTCCGAGTCTGTTCTTC. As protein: CASSLDLTSGGPSLFF.